This T cell receptor beta chain was identified during a study of T cell responses to AZD1222 COVID-19 vaccine. Overall study findings and caveats: White British ancestry dominated among donors, who included more females, and clonal diversity was possibly underestimated.

This clone was counted between two and nine times. The antigen is undetermined. V dropped 2 bases and J dropped 5 bases, with 9 bases sitting between them. Per the germline V gene, CDR1 is MGHRA and CDR2 is YSYEKL. The CDR3 is 13 residues long. Some clones are missing from TCRdb's copy, which holds only in-frame ones; the method was immunoSEQ multiplex PCR. Of roughly 120,000 clones listed, about 82% were seen once; the top ten hold roughly 18%. The TCR comes from an adult who received the AZD1222 COVID-19 vaccine. The specimen comprised peripheral blood, sampled 28 days after the second AZD1222 dose. This sequence joins TRBV4-1 and TRBJ1-1; the D is unclear. The CDR3 bases are TGCGCCAGCAGCCAATCGGTAGCGACTGAAGCTTTCTTT. Its protein is CASSQSVATEAFF.